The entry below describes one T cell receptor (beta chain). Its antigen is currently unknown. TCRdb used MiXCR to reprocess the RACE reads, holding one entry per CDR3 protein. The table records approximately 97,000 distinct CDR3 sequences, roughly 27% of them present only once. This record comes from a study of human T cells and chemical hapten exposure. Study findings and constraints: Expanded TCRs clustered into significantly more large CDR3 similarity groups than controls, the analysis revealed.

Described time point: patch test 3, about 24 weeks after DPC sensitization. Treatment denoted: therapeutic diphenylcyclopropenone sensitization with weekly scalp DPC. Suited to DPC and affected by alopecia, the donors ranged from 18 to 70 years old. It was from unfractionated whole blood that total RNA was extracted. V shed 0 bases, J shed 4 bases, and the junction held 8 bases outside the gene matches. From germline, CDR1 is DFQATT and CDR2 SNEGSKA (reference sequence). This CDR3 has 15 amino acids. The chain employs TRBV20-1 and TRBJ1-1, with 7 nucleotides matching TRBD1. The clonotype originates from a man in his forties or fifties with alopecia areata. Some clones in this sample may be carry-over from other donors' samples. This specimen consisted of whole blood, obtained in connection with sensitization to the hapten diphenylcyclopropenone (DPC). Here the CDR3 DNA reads TGCAGTGCTAGAGACCCGACAGGGACCGGCACTGAAGCTTTCTTT. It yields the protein CSARDPTGTGTEAFF.